The source of this T cell receptor (beta chain) is a study of T cell responses to AZD1222 COVID-19 vaccine (dated by TCRdb to the early 2020s). In terms of the full investigation: TCR sequencing covered fewer than 250 trial participants: around 210 given two doses of AZD1222 and 26 given two doses of MenACWY control vaccine. Trial participants were enrolled into age subgroups of 18-55, 56-69 and 70-plus years, which contained around 150, 29 and 61 TCR-sequenced participants, respectively. General conclusions and limits of the study: Only five to seven AZD1222 recipients were SARS-CoV-2 seropositive at baseline, limiting conclusions about previously exposed vaccinees. Nearly half of unique spike-specific TCRs reportedly recognized epitopes outside regions mutated in the B.1.351 and B.1.1.7 variants. Because no samples from the day 14 peak response were available, repertoires could be characterized only after the peak T cell response. The whole spike protein was spanned by vaccine-associated CD4 TCRs, and dominant responses were seen in regions 160-218 and 743-854. After two AZD1222 doses, both the breadth and the depth of spike-specific TCRs were significantly higher than at day 0 and than in MenACWY recipients. Most participants were white British and females outnumbered males, and the authors suggested that clonal diversity may have been underestimated. In the small 56-69-year group, the increase in depth fell short of significance, most likely because of low power.

The time point label of this sample denotes: about 28 days (+/-7) after the second vaccine dose. AZD1222 recipients whose second dose came at about 4 weeks and those whose second dose came at about 12 weeks were combined into one group, since spike-specific TCR depth and breadth did not differ between the two schedules. The vaccinee samples were drawn from two UK trials, COV001 and COV002, one of which was a single-blind randomized controlled phase 2/3 trial testing AZD1222 (ChAdOx1 nCoV-19) in healthy adults. Trial participant PBMC samples were collected at day 0 and day 28 after the second dose for TCRbeta chain sequencing. CDR1 and CDR2, per the germline V gene (reference sequence), are PRHDT and FYEKMQ. Counted from cysteine to phenylalanine, this CDR3 has 15 amino acids. The only DNA kept is the CDR3, 45 bases in frame from the first base. Trimming at the junction amounts to 5 bases on V and 2 bases on J, and the germline ends lie 16 bases apart.

The CDR3 regions of human TCRbeta chains were analyzed by immunosequencing. In the authors' own workflow: Repertoire TCRs were checked for matches against a reference library of SARS-CoV-2-specific TCRs that had been generated using the MIRA antigen-specificity platform. Breadth was defined as the fraction of unique TCRs that were SARS-CoV-2-associated. Depth was defined as the fraction of total T cells that were SARS-CoV-2-associated. Using the MIRA data, each spike-specific TCR was assigned both to the spike region to which the TCR was reactive and to a CD4 or CD8 class. Log10-transformed breadth and depth values were compared by one-way ANOVA with Sidak's multiple comparisons tests. Entries here come from immuneACCESS through TCRdb and include only in-frame sequences with V and J called. Some clones fail to appear in such tables; in the studies checked, an unresolved V gene covers under half of the shortfall, and the cause of the remainder is unknown. V, J and clone size are those of that table, while D and trimming were read from the DNA. In all, the sample holds around 180,000 clones, and more than 75% of those were seen once. 25% to 30% of the sample goes to the ten largest clones.

Concerning this clone: There is no known antigen for this receptor. It has no much larger one-base neighbor in the sample; base qualities were not kept.

This clonotype originated in an adult who received the AZD1222 COVID-19 vaccine. The V gene is TRBV13 and the J gene is TRBJ2-7, and the D gene may be TRBD2, 7 bases matching. The specimen was peripheral blood, collected 28 days after the second AZD1222 dose. The bases read TGTGCCAGCAGCGTCTATAGGGGGGGCCCCTACGAGCAGTACTTC. Its translation is CASSVYRGGPYEQYF.